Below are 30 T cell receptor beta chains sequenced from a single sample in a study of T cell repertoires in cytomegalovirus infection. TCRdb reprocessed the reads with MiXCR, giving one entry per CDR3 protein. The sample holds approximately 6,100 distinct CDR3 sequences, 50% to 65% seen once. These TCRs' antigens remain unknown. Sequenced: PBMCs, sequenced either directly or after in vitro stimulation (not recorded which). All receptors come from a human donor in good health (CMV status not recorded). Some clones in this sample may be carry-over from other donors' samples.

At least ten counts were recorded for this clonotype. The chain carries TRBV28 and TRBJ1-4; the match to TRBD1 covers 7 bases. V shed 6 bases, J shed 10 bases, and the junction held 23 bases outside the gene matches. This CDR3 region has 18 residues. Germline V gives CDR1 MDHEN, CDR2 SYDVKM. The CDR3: CASSPPTGWRPAWGKLFF. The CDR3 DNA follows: TGTGCCAGCAGCCCCCCGACAGGGTGGCGCCCTGCCTGGGGAAAACTGTTTTTT.

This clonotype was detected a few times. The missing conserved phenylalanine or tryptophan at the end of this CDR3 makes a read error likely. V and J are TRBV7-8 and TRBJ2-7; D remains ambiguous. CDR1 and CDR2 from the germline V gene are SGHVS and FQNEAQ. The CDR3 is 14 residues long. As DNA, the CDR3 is TGTGCCAGCAGCTGCTACACCCCTGGCGACGATCAGTACTGC. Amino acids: CASSCYTPGDDQYC.

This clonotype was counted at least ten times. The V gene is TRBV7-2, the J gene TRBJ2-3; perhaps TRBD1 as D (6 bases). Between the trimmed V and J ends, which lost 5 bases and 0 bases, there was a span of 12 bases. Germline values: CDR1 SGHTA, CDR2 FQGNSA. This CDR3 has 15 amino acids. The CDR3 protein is CASSARGGSTDTQYF. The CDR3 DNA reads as TGTGCCAGCAGCGCAAGAGGGGGAAGCACAGATACGCAGTATTTT. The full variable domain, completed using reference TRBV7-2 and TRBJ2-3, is GAGVSQSPSNKVTEKGKDVELRCDPISGHTALYWYRQSLGQGLEFLIYFQGNSAPDKSGLPSDRFSAERTGGSVSTLTIQRTQQEDSAVYLCASSARGGSTDTQYFGPGTRLTVL.

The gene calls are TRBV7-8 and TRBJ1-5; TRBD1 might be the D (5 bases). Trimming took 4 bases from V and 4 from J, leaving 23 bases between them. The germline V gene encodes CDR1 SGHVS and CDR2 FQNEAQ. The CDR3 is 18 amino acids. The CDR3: CASSSHTRMGTWNQPQHF. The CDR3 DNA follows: TGTGCCAGCAGCTCCCACACTCGTATGGGGACGTGGAATCAGCCCCAGCATTTT.

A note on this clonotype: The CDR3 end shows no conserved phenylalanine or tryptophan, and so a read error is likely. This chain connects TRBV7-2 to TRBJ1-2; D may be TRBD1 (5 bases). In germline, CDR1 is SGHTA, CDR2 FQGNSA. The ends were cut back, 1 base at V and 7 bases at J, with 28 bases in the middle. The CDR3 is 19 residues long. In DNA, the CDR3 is TGTGCCAGCAGCTTAGGGGACGTCACTCCGACAAGGGTGGGTAGTGGCTACACCTCC. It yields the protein CASSLGDVTPTRVGSGYTS.

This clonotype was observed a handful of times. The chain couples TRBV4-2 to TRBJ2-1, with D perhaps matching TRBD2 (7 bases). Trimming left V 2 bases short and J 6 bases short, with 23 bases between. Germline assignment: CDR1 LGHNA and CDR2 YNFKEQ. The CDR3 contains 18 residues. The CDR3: CASSQSPGPRGAGNEQFF. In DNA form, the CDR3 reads TGTGCCAGCAGCCAATCCCCAGGTCCCCGGGGGGCGGGCAATGAGCAGTTCTTC.

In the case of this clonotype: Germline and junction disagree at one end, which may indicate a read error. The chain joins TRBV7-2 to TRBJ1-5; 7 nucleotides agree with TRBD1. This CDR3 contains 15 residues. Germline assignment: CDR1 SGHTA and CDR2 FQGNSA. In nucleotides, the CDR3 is TGTGCCCGCAGCCCCGGGACAGCTAGCAATCAGACCCCGAATTTT. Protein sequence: CARSPGTASNQTPNF.

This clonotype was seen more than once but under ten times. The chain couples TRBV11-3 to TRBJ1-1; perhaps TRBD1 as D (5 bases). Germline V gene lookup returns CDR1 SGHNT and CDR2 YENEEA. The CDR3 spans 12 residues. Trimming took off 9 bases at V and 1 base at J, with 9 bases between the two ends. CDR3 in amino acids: CARPGQNTEAFF. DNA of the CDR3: TGTGCCAGACCCGGACAGAACACTGAAGCTTTCTTT.

The CDR3 here is CASSQRLAGGNEQFF. Written as DNA, the CDR3 is TGTGCCAGCAGCCAACGACTAGCGGGGGGCAATGAGCAGTTCTTC. The rearrangement uses TRBV7-3 and TRBJ2-1; 13 bases agree with TRBD2. CDR1 is SGHTA, CDR2 FQGTGA, per germline. CDR3 length equals 15 residues. Trimming took 5 bases from V and 6 from J; bases not matched to a gene: 4.

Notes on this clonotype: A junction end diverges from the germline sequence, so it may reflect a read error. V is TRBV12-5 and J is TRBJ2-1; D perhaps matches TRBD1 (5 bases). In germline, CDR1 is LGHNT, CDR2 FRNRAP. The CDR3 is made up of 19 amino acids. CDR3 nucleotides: TGTGCTAGTGGTTTTCTATCGGTAATAGGGGCCTTCCCCTACAAGGAGCAGTTCTTC. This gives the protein CASGFLSVIGAFPYKEQFF.

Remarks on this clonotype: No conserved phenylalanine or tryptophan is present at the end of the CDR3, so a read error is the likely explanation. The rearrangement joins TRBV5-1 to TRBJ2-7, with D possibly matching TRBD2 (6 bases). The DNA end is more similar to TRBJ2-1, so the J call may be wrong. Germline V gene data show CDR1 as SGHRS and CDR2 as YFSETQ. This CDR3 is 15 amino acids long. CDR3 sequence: CASSLFSTAGNKQFI. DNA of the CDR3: TGCGCCAGCAGCTTGTTCTCGACAGCGGGCAATAAGCAGTTCATA.

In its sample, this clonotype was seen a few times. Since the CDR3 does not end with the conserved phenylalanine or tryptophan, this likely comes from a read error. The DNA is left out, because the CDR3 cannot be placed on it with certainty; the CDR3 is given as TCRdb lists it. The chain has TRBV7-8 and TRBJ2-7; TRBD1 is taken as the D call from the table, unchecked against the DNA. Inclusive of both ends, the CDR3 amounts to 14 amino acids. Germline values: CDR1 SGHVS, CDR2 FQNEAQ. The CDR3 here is CASSGDTPGDEQYL.

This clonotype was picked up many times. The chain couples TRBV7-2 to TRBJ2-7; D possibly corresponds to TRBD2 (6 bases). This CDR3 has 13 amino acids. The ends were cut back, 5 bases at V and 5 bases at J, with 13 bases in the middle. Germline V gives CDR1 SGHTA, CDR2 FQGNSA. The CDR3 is CASSAEGGHEQYF. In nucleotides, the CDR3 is TGTGCCAGCAGCGCGGAGGGCGGCCACGAGCAGTACTTC.

This CDR3 reads CATSEAAADTQYF. As DNA, the CDR3 is TGTGCCACCAGTGAAGCCGCGGCAGATACGCAGTATTTT. This chain connects TRBV24-1 to TRBJ2-3; D gene unclear. The CDR3 has 13 residues. The ends were cut back, 4 bases at V and 4 bases at J, with 8 bases in the middle. Germline CDR1 and CDR2: KGHDR and SFDVKD.

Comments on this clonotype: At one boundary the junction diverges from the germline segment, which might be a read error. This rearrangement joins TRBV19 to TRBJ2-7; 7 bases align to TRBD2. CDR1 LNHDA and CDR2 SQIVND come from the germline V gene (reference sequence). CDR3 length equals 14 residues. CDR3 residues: CAISIAGVAYEQYF. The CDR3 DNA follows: TGTGCCATTAGTATCGCGGGAGTCGCCTACGAGCAGTACTTC.

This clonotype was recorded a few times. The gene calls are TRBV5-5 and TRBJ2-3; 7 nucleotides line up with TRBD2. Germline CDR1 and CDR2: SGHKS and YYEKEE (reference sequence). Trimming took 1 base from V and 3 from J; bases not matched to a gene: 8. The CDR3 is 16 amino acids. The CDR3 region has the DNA TGTGCCAGCAGCTTGAATCCGGGAGGCTCTACAGATACGCAGTATTTT. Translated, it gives CASSLNPGGSTDTQYF.

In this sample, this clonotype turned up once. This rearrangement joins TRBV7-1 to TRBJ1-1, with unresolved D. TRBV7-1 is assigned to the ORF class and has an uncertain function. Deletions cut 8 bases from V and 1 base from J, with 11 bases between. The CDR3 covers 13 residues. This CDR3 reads CASDSEKNTEAFF. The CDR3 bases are TGTGCCAGCGATTCCGAAAAGAACACTGAAGCTTTCTTT.

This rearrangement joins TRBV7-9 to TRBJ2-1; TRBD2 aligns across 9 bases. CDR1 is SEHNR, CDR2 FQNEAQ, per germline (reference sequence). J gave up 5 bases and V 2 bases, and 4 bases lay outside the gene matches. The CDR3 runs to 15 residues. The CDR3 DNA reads TGTGCCAGCAGCTTAAGACTAGCGGCCAACAATGAGCAGTTCTTC. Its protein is CASSLRLAANNEQFF.

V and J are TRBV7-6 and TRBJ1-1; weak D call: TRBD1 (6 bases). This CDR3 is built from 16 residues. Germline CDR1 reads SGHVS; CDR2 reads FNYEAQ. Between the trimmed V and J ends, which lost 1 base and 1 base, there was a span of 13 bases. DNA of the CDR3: TGTGCCAGCAGCTTAGGGCAGGGGTTGGGGAACACTGAAGCTTTCTTT. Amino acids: CASSLGQGLGNTEAFF.

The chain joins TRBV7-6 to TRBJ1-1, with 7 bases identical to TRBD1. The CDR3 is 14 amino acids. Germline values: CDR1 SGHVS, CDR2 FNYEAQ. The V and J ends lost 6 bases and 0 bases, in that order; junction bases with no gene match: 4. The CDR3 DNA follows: TGTGCCAGCAGGGCGGGACAGCTGAACACTGAAGCTTTCTTT. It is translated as CASRAGQLNTEAFF.

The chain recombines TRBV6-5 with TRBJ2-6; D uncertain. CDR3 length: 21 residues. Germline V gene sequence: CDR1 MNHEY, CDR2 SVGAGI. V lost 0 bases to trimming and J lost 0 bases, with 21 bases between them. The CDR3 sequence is CASSYSNKRQRYISGANVLTF. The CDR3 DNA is TGTGCCAGCAGTTACTCGAATAAACGGCAGAGGTATATCTCTGGGGCCAACGTCCTGACTTTC.

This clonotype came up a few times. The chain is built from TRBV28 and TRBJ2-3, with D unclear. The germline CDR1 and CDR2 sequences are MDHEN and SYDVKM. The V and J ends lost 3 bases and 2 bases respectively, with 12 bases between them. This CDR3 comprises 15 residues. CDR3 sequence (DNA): TGTGCCAGCAGTTTTTCCCAGGCACTCACAGATACGCAGTATTTT. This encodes CASSFSQALTDTQYF.

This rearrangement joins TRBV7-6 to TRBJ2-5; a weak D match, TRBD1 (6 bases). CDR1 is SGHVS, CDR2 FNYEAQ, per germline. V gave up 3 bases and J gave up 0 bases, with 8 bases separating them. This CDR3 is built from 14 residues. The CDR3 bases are TGTGCCAGCAGCTTCTACAGGGACCAAGAGACCCAGTACTTC. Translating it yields CASSFYRDQETQYF.

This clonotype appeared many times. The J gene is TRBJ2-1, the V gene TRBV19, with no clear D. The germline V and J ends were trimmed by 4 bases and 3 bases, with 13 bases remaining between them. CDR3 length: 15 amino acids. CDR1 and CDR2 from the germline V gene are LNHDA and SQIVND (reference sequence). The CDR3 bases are TGTGCCAGTAGTACCGCAGGTATAGGCTACAATGAGCAGTTCTTC. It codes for CASSTAGIGYNEQFF. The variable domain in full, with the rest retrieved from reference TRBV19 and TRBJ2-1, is DGGITQSPKYLFRKEGQNVTLSCEQNLNHDAMYWYRQDPGQGLRLIYYSQIVNDFQKGDIAEGYSVSREKKESFPLTVTSAQKNPTAFYLCASSTAGIGYNEQFFGPGTRLTVL.

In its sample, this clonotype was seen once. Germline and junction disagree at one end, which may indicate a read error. In DNA, the CDR3 is TGTGCCAGCAGCTTAAGAGGAGCTCGCGGGAGACCCGAAGGGGCGACCCAGCAGTTC. This sequence encodes CASSLRGARGRPEGATQQF. This chain connects TRBV7-2 to TRBJ2-5; 7 bases line up with TRBD2. CDR1 is SGHTA and CDR2 is FQGNSA in the germline V gene. This CDR3 region has 19 residues.

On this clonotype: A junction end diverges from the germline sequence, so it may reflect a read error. This CDR3 reads CSASDGGGGGCTF. In DNA form, the CDR3 reads TGCAGTGCTAGTGACGGGGGCGGCGGTGGCTGCACCTTC. The gene calls are TRBV20-1 and TRBJ1-2; weak D call: TRBD1 (6 bases). Germline CDR1 and CDR2: DFQATT and SNEGSKA (reference sequence). The CDR3 length is 13 residues.

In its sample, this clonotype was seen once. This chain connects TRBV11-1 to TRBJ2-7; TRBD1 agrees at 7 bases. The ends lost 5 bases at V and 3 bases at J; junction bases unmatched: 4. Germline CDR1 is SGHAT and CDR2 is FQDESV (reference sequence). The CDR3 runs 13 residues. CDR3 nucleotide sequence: TGTGCCAGCAGCCGGGACAGAGACTACGAGCAGTACTTC. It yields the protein CASSRDRDYEQYF.

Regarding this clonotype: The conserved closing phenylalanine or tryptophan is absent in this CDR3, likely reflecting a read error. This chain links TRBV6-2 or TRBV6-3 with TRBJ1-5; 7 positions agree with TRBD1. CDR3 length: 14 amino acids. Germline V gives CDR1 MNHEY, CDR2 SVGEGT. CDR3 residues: CARIMGQKNRPQHR. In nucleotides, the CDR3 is TGTGCCCGGATCATGGGACAGAAGAATCGGCCCCAGCATCGT.

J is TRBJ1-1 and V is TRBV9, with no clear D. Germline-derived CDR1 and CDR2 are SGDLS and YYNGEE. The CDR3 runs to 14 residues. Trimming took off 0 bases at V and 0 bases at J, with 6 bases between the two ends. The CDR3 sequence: CASSVAAMNTEAFF. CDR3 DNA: TGTGCCAGCAGCGTAGCAGCCATGAACACTGAAGCTTTCTTT.

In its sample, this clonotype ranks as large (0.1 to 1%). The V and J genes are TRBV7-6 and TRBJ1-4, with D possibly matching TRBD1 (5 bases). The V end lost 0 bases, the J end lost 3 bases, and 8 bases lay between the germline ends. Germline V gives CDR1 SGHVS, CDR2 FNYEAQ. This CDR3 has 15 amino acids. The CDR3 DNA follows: TGTGCCAGCAGCTTAGCGGACACCCCTAATGAAAAACTGTTTTTT. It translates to CASSLADTPNEKLFF.